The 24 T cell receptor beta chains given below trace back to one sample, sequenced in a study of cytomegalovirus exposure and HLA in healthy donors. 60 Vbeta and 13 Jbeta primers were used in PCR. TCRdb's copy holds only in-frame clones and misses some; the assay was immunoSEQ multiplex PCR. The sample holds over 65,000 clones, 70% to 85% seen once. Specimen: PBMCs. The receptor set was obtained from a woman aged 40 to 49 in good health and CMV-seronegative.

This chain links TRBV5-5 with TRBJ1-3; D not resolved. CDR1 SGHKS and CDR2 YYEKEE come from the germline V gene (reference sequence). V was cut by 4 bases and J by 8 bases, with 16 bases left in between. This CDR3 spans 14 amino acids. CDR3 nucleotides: TGTGCCAGCAGCCCCAGCCTGAAGGCGGACACCATATATTTT. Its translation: CASSPSLKADTIYF. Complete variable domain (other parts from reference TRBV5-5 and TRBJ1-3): DAGVTQSPTHLIKTRGQQVTLRCSPISGHKSVSWYQQVLGQGPQFIFQYYEKEERGRGNFPDRFSARQFPNYSSELNVNALLLGDSALYLCASSPSLKADTIYFGEGSWLTVV.

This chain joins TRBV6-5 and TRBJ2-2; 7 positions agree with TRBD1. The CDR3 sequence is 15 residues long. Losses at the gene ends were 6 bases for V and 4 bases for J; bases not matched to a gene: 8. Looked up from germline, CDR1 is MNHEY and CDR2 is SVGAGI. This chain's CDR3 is CASRKPGQSTGELFF. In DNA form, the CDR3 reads TGTGCCAGCAGAAAACCGGGACAGTCCACCGGGGAGCTGTTTTTT.

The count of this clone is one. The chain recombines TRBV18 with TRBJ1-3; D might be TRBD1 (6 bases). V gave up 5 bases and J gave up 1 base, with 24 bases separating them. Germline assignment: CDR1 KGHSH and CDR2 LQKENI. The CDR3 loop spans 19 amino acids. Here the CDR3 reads CASSSIPRTTGLSGNTIYF. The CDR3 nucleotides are TGTGCCAGCTCATCGATTCCCAGAACGACAGGCCTATCTGGAAACACCATATATTTT.

The DNA for the CDR3 is TGTGCCACCTCCCTAGACAGTAGCAATCAGCCCCAGCATTTT. This gives the protein CATSLDSSNQPQHF. The chain recombines TRBV6-1 with TRBJ1-5; possible D gene TRBD1, 5 bases. V lost 10 bases and J 0 bases, leaving 13 bases between the germline ends. This CDR3 is 14 amino acids long. Germline CDR1 MNHNS, CDR2 SASEGT.

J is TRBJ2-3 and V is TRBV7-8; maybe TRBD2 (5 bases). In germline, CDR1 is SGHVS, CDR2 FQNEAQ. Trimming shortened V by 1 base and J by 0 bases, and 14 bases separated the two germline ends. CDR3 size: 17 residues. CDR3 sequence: CASSLDWFPGSTDTQYF. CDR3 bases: TGTGCCAGCAGCTTAGACTGGTTTCCGGGGAGCACAGATACGCAGTATTTT.

The CDR3 region is CASSKAPVSSTDTQYF. CDR3 sequence (DNA): TGTGCCAGCAGCAAAGCGCCGGTGTCTAGCACAGATACGCAGTATTTT. The rearrangement uses TRBV21-1 and TRBJ2-3; the table's TRBD2 call for D was not verified on the DNA. TRBV21-1 is a known pseudogene. The CDR3 contains 16 residues.

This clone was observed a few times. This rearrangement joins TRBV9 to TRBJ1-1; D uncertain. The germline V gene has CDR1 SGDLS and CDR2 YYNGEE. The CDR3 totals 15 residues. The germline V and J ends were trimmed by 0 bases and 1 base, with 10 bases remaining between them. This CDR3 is CASSVAEVSNTEAFF. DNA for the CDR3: TGTGCCAGCAGCGTAGCTGAGGTGTCGAACACTGAAGCTTTCTTT.

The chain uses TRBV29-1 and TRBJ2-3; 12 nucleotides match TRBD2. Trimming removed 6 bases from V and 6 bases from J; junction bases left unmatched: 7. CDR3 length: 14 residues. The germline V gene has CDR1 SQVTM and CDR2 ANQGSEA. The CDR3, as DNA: TGCAGCGTCCCGACTAGCGGGGGTTTTGATACGCAGTATTTT. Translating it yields CSVPTSGGFDTQYF.

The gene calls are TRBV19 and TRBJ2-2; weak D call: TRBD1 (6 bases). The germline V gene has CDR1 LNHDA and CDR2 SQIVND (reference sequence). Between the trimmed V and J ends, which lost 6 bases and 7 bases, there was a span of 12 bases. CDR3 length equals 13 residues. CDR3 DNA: TGTGCCAGTAGAAAGACAGGTTTCGGGGAGCTGTTTTTT. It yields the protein CASRKTGFGELFF.

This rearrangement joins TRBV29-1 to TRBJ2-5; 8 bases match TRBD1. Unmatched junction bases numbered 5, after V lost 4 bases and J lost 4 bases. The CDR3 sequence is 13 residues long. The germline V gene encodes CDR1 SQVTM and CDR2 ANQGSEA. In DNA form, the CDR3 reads TGCAGCGTTGGCCCAACAGGGGGAGAGACCCAGTACTTC. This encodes CSVGPTGGETQYF.

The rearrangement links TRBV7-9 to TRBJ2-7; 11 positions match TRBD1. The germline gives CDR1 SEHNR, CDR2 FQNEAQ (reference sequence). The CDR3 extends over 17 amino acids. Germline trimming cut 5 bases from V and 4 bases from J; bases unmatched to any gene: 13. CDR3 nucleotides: TGTGCCAGCAGCCTTATGGGGGCCGGGACAGGGGGTTACGAGCAGTACTTC. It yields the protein CASSLMGAGTGGYEQYF.

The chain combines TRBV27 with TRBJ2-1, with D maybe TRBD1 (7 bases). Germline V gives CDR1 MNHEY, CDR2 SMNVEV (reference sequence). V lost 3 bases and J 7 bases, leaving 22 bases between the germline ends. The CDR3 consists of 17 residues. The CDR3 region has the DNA TGTGCCAGCAGTTTCCTTCGACAGGGACTCATACAGAATGAGCAGTTCTTC. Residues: CASSFLRQGLIQNEQFF.

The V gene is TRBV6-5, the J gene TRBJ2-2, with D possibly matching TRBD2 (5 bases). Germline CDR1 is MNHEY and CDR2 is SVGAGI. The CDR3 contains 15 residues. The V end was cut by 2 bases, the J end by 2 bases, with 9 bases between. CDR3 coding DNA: TGTGCCAGCAGTTACCGTCGGACTAACACCGGGGAGCTGTTTTTT. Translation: CASSYRRTNTGELFF.

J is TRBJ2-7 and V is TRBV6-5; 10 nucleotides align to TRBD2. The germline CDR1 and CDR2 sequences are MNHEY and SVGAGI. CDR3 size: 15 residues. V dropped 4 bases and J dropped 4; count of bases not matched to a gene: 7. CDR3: CASSSQAGGPYEQYF. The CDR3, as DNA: TGTGCCAGCAGTTCCCAAGCGGGGGGGCCGTACGAGCAGTACTTC.

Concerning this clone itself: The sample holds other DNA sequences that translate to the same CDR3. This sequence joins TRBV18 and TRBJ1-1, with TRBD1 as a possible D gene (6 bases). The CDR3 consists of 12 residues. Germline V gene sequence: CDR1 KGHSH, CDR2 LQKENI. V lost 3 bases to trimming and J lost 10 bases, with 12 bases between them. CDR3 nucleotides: TGTGCCAGCTCACCGCCCGACAGGACAGCTTTCTTT. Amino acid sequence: CASSPPDRTAFF. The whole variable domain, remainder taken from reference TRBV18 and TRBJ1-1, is NAGVMQNPRHLVRRRGQEARLRCSPMKGHSHVYWYRQLPEEGLKFMVYLQKENIIDESGMPKERFSAEFPKEGPSILRIQQVVRGDSAAYFCASSPPDRTAFFGQGTRLTVV.

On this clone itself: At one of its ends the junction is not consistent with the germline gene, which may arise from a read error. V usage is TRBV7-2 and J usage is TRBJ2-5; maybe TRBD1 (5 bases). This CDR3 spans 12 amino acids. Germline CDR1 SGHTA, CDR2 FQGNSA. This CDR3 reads CASSLALAGINF. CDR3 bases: TGTGCCAGCAGCTTAGCGTTGGCAGGGATAAACTTC.

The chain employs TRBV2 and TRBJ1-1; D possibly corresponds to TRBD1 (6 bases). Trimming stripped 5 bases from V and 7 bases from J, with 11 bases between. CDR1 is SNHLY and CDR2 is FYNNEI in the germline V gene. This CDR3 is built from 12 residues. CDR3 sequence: CASSIQGYEAFF. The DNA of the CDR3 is TGTGCCAGCAGTATACAGGGCTATGAAGCTTTCTTT.

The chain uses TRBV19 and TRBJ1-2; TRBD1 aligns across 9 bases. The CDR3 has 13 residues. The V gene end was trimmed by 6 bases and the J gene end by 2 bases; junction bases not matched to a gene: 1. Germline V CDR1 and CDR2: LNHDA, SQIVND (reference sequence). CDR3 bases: TGTGCCAGTAGGGGACAGGGAAACTATGGCTACACCTTC. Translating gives CASRGQGNYGYTF.

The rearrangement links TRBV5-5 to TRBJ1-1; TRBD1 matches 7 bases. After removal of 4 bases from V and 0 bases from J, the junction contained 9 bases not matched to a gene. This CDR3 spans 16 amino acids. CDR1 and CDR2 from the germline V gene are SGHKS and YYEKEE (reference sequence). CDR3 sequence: CASSRRTGNMNTEAFF. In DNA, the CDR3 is TGTGCCAGCAGCAGACGGACAGGTAACATGAACACTGAAGCTTTCTTT.

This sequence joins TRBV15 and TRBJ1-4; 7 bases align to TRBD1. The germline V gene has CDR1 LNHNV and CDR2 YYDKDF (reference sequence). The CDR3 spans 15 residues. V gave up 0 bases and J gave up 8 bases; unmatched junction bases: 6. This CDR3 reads CATSRDGTRGEKLFF. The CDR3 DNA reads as TGTGCCACCAGCAGAGATGGGACCAGGGGGGAAAAACTGTTTTTT.

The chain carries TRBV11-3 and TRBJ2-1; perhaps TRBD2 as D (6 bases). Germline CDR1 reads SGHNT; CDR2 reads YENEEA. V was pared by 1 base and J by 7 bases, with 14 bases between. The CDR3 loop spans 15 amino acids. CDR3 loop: CASSLGASVGNEQFF. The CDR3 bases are TGTGCCAGCAGCTTAGGCGCTAGCGTAGGGAATGAGCAGTTCTTC.

The DNA of the CDR3 is TGTGCCAGCTCGTTAAATCCCTACGAGCAGTACTTC. It specifies CASSLNPYEQYF. This rearrangement joins TRBV28 to TRBJ2-7, with D uncertain. The CDR3 is 12 amino acids. Germline V gene lookup returns CDR1 MDHEN and CDR2 SYDVKM. V was cut by 8 bases and J by 2 bases, with 10 bases left in between. Together with reference TRBV28 and TRBJ2-7, the CDR3 gives the full variable domain: DVKVTQSSRYLVKRTGEKVFLECVQDMDHENMFWYRQDPGLGLRLIYFSYDVKMKEKGDIPEGYSVSREKKERFSLILESASTNQTSMYLCASSLNPYEQYFGPGTRLTVT.

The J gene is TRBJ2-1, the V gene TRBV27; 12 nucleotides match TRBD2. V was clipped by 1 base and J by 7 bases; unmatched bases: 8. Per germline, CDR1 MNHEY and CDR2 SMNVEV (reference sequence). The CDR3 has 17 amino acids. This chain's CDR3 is CASSLYLAGGPRNEQFF. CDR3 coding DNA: TGTGCCAGCAGTTTATACCTAGCGGGAGGGCCGAGGAATGAGCAGTTCTTC.

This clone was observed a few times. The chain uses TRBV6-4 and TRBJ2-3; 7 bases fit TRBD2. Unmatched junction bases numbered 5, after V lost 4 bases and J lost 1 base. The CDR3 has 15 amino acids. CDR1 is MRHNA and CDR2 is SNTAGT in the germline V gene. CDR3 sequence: CASSVSGEGTDTQYF. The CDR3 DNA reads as TGTGCCAGCAGTGTAAGCGGGGAGGGCACAGATACGCAGTATTTT.